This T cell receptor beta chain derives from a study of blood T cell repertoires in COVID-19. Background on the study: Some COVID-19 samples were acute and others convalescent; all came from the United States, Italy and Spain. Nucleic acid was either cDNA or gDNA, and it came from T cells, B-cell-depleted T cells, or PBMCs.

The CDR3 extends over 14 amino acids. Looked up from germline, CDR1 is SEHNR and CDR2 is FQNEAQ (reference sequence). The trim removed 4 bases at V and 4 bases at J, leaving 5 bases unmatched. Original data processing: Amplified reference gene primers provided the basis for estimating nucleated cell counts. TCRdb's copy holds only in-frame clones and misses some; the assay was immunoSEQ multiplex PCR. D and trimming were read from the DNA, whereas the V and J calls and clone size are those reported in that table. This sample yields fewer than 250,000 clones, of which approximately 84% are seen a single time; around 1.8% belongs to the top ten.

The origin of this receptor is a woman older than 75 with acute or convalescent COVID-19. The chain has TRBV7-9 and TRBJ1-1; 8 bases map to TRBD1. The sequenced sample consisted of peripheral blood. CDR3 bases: TGTGCCAGCAGCTCCCAACAGGGGGGCACTGAAGCTTTCTTT. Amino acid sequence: CASSSQQGGTEAFF.